This is a list of T cell receptor beta chains from one sample in a study of shared clonotypes between healthy human individuals. Data came from immunoSEQ multiplex PCR; TCRdb stores just in-frame clones and leaves some out. The sample yields over 1.4 million clones, roughly 96% seen once. The specimen sequenced was naive CD4+ T cells sorted from blood. The receptors stem from a man aged 25-45 years in good health. Both conserved end residues are part of each CDR3. A D gene is named only where the DNA matches it firmly. Clone size appears in some rows only: once, few, many, or a class for an expanded clone.

V gene	clone size	J gene	D gene	CDR3 protein	CDR3 DNA
TRBV28	.	TRBJ1-1	TRBD1	CASSRSLRGLGSQFPTMNTEAFF	TGTGCCAGCAGCCGATCACTCAGGGGGCTAGGATCGCAGTTTCCCACGATGAACACTGAAGCTTTCTTT
TRBV19	.	TRBJ1-5	.	CASSMWQNSNQPQHF	TGTGCCAGTAGTATGTGGCAGAATAGCAATCAGCCCCAGCATTTT
TRBV4-2	.	TRBJ2-2	TRBD2	CASSQVSGRAIGELFF	TGTGCCAGCAGCCAGGTTAGCGGGAGGGCAATCGGGGAGCTGTTTTTT
TRBV19	.	TRBJ2-7	.	CASSIGAYEQYF	TGTGCCAGTAGTATCGGGGCATACGAGCAGTACTTC
TRBV27	.	TRBJ2-7	TRBD2	CASSLFASGRFYEQYF	TGTGCCAGCAGTTTATTTGCTAGCGGGAGGTTTTACGAGCAGTACTTC
TRBV7-8	.	TRBJ2-3	.	CASSLQGIWTDTQYF	TGTGCCAGCAGCTTACAGGGTATTTGGACAGATACGCAGTATTTT
TRBV25-1	.	TRBJ2-7	TRBD2	CASSGILRAGGEQYF	TGTGCCAGCAGTGGGATCTTGCGGGCGGGGGGCGAGCAGTACTTC
TRBV29-1	.	TRBJ2-2	.	CSVGGAGELFF	TGCAGCGTGGGTGGGGCCGGGGAGCTGTTTTTT
TRBV2	.	TRBJ2-5	.	CASSKGTSGETQYF	TGTGCCAGCAGCAAGGGGACATCAGGGGAGACCCAGTACTTC
TRBV5-8	once	TRBJ2-1	.	CASSHPTRGVTEQFF	TGTGCCAGCAGCCACCCGACTAGGGGGGTGACAGAGCAGTTCTTC
TRBV30	.	TRBJ2-3	.	CAWRLTRNTQYF	TGTGCCTGGAGACTAACGAGGAATACGCAGTATTTT
TRBV5-1	.	TRBJ1-2	TRBD1	CASSHNQGALDGYTF	TGCGCCAGCAGCCATAATCAGGGGGCGCTTGATGGCTACACCTTC
TRBV9	.	TRBJ2-1	TRBD2	CASSVVAGADEQFF	TGTGCCAGCAGCGTAGTAGCGGGAGCTGATGAGCAGTTCTTC
TRBV5-4	.	TRBJ2-3	TRBD2	CASSSPGLAGGDTQYF	TGTGCCAGCAGCTCGCCGGGACTAGCGGGAGGGGATACGCAGTATTTT
TRBV5-6	.	TRBJ2-3	.	CASSSSGTDTQYF	TGTGCCAGCAGCTCTAGTGGTACAGATACGCAGTATTTT
TRBV18	.	TRBJ2-5	.	CASSPLGPPSSETQYF	TGTGCCAGCTCACCGCTGGGACCCCCATCATCAGAGACCCAGTACTTC
TRBV5-6	.	TRBJ2-5	.	CASSPSLNQETQYF	TGTGCCAGCAGCCCGTCATTAAACCAAGAGACCCAGTACTTC